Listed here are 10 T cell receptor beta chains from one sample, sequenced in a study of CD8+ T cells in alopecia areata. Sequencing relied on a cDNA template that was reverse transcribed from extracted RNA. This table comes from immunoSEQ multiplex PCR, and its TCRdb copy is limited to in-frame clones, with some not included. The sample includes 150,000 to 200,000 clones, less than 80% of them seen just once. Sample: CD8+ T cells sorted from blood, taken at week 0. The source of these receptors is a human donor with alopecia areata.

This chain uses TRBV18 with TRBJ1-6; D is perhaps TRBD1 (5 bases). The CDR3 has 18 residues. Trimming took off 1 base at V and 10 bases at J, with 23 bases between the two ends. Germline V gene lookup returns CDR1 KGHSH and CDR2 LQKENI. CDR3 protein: CASSPRGGATRTSSPLHF. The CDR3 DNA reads TGTGCCAGCTCACCACGCGGAGGGGCCACACGCACGTCGTCACCCCTCCACTTT.

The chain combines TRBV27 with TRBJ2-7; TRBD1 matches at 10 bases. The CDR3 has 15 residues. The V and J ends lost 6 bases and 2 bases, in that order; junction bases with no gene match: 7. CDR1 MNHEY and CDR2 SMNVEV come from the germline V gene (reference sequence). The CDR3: CASRYGQGGTYEQYF. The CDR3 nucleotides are TGTGCCAGCAGATACGGACAGGGGGGAACCTACGAGCAGTACTTC.

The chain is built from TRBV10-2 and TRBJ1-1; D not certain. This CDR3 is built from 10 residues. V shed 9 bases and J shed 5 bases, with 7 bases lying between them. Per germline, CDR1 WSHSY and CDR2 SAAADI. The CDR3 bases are TGCGCCAGTGGAGGGACTGAAGCTTTCTTT. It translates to CASGGTEAFF.

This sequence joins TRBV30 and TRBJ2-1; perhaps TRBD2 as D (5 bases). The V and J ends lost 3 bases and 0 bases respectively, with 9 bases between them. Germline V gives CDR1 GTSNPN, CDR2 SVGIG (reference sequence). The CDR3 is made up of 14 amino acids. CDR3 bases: TGTGCCTGGAGCCCGGAGGTCTCCTACAATGAGCAGTTCTTC. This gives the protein CAWSPEVSYNEQFF. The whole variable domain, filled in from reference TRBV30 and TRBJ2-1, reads SQTIHQWPATLVQPVGSPLSLECTVEGTSNPNLYWYRQAAGRGLQLLFYSVGIGQISSEVPQNLSASRPQDRQFILSSKKLLLSDSGFYLCAWSPEVSYNEQFFGPGTRLTVL.

CDR3 protein: CASSEYGTGTYGYTF. CDR3 nucleotides: TGTGCCAGCAGCGAATACGGGACAGGGACCTATGGCTACACCTTC. V is TRBV5-8 and J is TRBJ1-2, with 9 bases matching TRBD1. V lost 4 bases, J lost 4 bases, and 8 bases stayed unmatched. There are 15 residues in the CDR3. Germline V gene data show CDR1 as SGHTS and CDR2 as YDEGEE. Using reference TRBV5-8 and TRBJ1-2 for the parts outside the CDR3, the full variable domain is EAGVTQSPTHLIKTRGQQATLRCSPISGHTSVYWYQQALGLGLQFLLWYDEGEERNRGNFPPRFSGRQFPNYSSELNVNALELEDSALYLCASSEYGTGTYGYTFGSGTRLTVV.

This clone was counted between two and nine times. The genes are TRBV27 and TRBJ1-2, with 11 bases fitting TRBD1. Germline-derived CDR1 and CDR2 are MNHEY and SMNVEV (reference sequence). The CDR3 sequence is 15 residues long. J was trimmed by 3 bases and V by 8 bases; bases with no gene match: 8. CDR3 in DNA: TGTGCCAGCCGGACAGGGGGCGGGTGGGACTATGGCTACACCTTC. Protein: CASRTGGGWDYGYTF.

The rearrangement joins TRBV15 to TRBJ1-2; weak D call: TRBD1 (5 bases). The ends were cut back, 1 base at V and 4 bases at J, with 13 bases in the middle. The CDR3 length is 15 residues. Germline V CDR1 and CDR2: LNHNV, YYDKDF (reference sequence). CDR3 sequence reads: CATSRADSPIYGYTF. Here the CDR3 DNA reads TGTGCCACCAGCAGAGCAGACAGCCCAATCTATGGCTACACCTTC.

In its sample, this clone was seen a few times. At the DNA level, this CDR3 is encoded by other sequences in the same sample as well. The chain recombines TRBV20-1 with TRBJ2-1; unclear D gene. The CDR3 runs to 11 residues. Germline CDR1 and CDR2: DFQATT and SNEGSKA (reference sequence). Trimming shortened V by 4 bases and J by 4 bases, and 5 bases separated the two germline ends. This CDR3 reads CSATIYNEQFF. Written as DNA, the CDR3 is TGCAGTGCTACAATATACAATGAGCAGTTCTTC.

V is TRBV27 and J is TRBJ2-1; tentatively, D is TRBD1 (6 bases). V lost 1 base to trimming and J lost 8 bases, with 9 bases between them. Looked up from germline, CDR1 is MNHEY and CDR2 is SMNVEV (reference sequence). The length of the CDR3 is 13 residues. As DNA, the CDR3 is TGTGCCAGCAGTTTATACCAGGGGCATGAGCAGTTCTTC. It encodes CASSLYQGHEQFF.

The CDR3 region has the DNA TGCGCCAGCAGCCTCCGTCACAGGGAGAGGGCAGATACGCAGTATTTT. Translation: CASSLRHRERADTQYF. The chain has TRBV4-1 and TRBJ2-3; D perhaps matches TRBD1 (6 bases). Germline CDR1 is MGHRA and CDR2 is YSYEKL. The germline V and J ends were trimmed by 4 bases and 4 bases, with 18 bases remaining between them. This CDR3 spans 16 amino acids.